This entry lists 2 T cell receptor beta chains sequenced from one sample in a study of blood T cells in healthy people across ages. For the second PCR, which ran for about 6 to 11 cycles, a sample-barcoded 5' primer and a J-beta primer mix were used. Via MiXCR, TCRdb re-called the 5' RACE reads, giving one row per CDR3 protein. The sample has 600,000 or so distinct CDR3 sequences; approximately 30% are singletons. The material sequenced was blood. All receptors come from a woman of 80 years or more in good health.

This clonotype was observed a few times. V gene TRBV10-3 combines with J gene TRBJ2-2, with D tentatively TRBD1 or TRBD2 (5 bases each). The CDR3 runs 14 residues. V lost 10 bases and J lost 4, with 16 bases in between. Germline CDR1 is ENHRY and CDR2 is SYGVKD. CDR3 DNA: TGTGCCACCCTCGCCGGGGCAATCACCGGGGAGCTGTTTTTT. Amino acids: CATLAGAITGELFF.

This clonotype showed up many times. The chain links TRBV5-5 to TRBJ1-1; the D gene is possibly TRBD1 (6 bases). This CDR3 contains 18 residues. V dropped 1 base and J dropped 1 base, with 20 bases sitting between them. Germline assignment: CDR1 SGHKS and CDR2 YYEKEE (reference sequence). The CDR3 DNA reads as TGTGCCAGCAGCTTGAATCCTTACAGGGAGATATCGAACACTGAAGCTTTCTTT. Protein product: CASSLNPYREISNTEAFF.